This T cell receptor beta chain was observed in a study of blood T cell repertoires in COVID-19. Study-level information: Both acute and convalescent COVID-19 samples were obtained from the United States, Italy and Spain.

Measured with immunoSEQ multiplex PCR; TCRdb has only the in-frame clones, and not every one. The repertoire consists of about 110,000 clones, with 81% occurring once and the leading ten covering under 40%. Trimming took 4 bases from V and 4 from J; bases not matched to a gene: 10. CDR3 length equals 16 residues. Germline CDR1 is MNHEY and CDR2 is SVGEGT. This receptor was identified in an elderly man with acute or convalescent COVID-19. Material for sequencing was peripheral blood. This chain connects TRBV6-2 or TRBV6-3 to TRBJ2-7; 10 bases match TRBD1. The CDR3 bases are TGTGCCAGCAGTTTTGGACCGGACAGGGGGACTTACGAGCAGTACTTC. Translated, it gives CASSFGPDRGTYEQYF.